Listed below are T cell receptor beta chains from one sample, sequenced in a study of Ad26.COV2.S vaccination and SARS-CoV-2 variants. Clones were sequenced by immunoSEQ multiplex PCR, and TCRdb holds only the in-frame ones, with some missing. In the table there are approximately 420,000 clones, 88% of which are singletons. The starting material was peripheral blood, obtained in a trial of Ad26.COV2.S vaccine versus placebo. The origin of the receptors is a person aged 18 to 65 who received the Ad26.COV2.S COVID-19 vaccine or a placebo. Both conserved end residues are part of each CDR3. A D gene is named only where the DNA matches it firmly. The listing skips clone size in some rows; elsewhere it reads once, few, many or a size class.

j_gene | len | abundance | d_gene | v_gene | CDR3aa | CDR3nt
TRBJ2-7 | 12 | once | . | TRBV2 | CASSDSFYEQYF | TGTGCCAGCAGTGACAGCTTTTACGAGCAGTACTTC
TRBJ1-2 | 13 | . | . | TRBV4-1 | CASSQRGLGGYTF | TGCGCCAGCAGCCAAAGGGGATTGGGCGGCTACACCTTC
TRBJ1-6 | 15 | . | . | TRBV5-6 | CASSLAARGISPLHF | TGTGCCAGCAGCTTGGCCGCGAGGGGGATTTCACCCCTCCACTTT
TRBJ2-5 | 14 | . | TRBD2 | TRBV29-1 | CSVQRGDNQETQYF | TGCAGCGTTCAGCGGGGGGACAACCAAGAGACCCAGTACTTC
TRBJ2-3 | 13 | . | . | TRBV7-2 | CASSLEYTDTQYF | TGTGCCAGCAGCTTAGAATACACAGATACGCAGTATTTT
TRBJ1-2 | 14 | . | . | TRBV5-6 | CASSFDSGASGYTF | TGTGCCAGCAGCTTTGATTCGGGAGCGAGTGGCTACACCTTC
TRBJ2-7 | 14 | . | . | TRBV19 | CASSHQGGSYEQYF | TGTGCCAGTAGTCACCAGGGGGGGTCCTACGAGCAGTACTTC
TRBJ2-7 | 12 | . | . | TRBV12-3/TRBV12-4 | CASSLTVREQYF | TGTGCCAGCAGTTTGACAGTACGCGAGCAGTACTTC
TRBJ1-4 | 14 | few | . | TRBV6-2/TRBV6-3 | CASSYHPTGEKLFF | TGTGCCAGCAGTTACCATCCGACAGGCGAAAAACTGTTTTTT
TRBJ2-1 | 15 | once | . | TRBV6-5 | CASSYRGLENNEQFF | TGTGCCAGCAGTTATCGTGGTCTGGAGAACAATGAGCAGTTCTTC
TRBJ1-1 | 18 | . | TRBD1 | TRBV5-5 | CASSPGGTGGLVITEAFF | TGTGCCAGCAGCCCTGGGGGGACAGGGGGCTTAGTGATCACTGAAGCTTTCTTT
TRBJ2-5 | 13 | . | . | TRBV7-9 | CASSNYREETQYF | TGTGCCAGCAGCAATTACAGGGAAGAGACCCAGTACTTC
TRBJ2-2 | 14 | . | TRBD1 | TRBV6-5 | CASSRDRDPGELFF | TGTGCCAGCAGTCGGGACAGGGACCCCGGGGAGCTGTTTTTT
TRBJ1-5 | 15 | once | . | TRBV19 | CASSMSGDSNQPQHF | TGTGCCAGTAGTATGTCCGGGGACAGCAATCAGCCCCAGCATTTT
TRBJ1-2 | 14 | . | TRBD1 | TRBV5-6 | CASSLGTGHYGYTF | TGTGCCAGCAGCCTCGGGACAGGGCACTATGGCTACACCTTC
TRBJ2-3 | 15 | . | . | TRBV6-4 | CASSNGGISTDTQYF | TGTGCCAGCAGCAACGGAGGGATTAGCACAGATACGCAGTATTTT